This T cell receptor beta chain appears in the sequencing data of a study of CD8+ T cells in alopecia areata. At the level of the study: Tofacitinib administration persisted for 6 to 18 months, succeeded by 6 months off drug. General study findings and limits: TCR sharing was clearer in mice than between patients, perhaps partly owing to patient HLA diversity.

The CDR3 runs to 15 residues. The germline V gene has CDR1 MNHEY and CDR2 SVGAGI. Trimming left V 5 bases short and J 5 bases short, with 18 bases between. From PBMCs, CD4+ and CD8+ T cells were sorted. It was cDNA, reverse transcribed from extracted RNA, that served as the sequencing template. TCRdb keeps only in-frame clones here, not all; method: immunoSEQ multiplex PCR. The table lists hundreds of thousands of clones, approximately 61% of them singletons. On this clone: What it binds is unknown.

This clonotype originated in a human donor with alopecia areata. Material: CD4+ T cells sorted from blood, obtained at week 0. The chain uses TRBV6-5 and TRBJ1-1; perhaps TRBD1 as D (5 bases). As DNA, the CDR3 is TGTGCCAGCAGTGGGGGGACGGAAAGGCGGACTGAAGCTTTCTTT. The encoded protein is CASSGGTERRTEAFF.